This entry features one T cell receptor beta chain sequence. The data were obtained in a study of blood T cell repertoires in COVID-19. The CDR3 runs to 15 residues. Per germline, CDR1 KGHSH and CDR2 LQKENI. Trimming cost V 3 bases and J 8 bases, with 20 bases left between them. Some clones are missing from TCRdb's copy, which holds only in-frame ones; the method was immunoSEQ multiplex PCR. Of a few hundred thousand clones listed, 88% are singletons. The V and J genes are TRBV18 and TRBJ2-7; D call uncertain. The sample was peripheral blood. This receptor was identified in a man in his sixties who had recovered from COVID-19. CDR3 bases: TGTGCCAGCTCACCTAGCTCGTCCACCCTACAAAAGCAGTACTTC. Residues: CASSPSSSTLQKQYF.